The 2 T cell receptor beta chains presented below share a single source sample, sequenced in a study of blood T cell repertoires in COVID-19. Profiling relied on immunoSEQ multiplex PCR, and the TCRdb table lists in-frame clones only, not all of them. The table has about 270,000 clones, over 80% seen once. What was sequenced was PBMCs or T cells enriched from blood (not recorded which). The receptors shown here come from a woman aged 25 to 39 with acute COVID-19.

V usage is TRBV18 and J usage is TRBJ2-6; TRBD2 might be the D (6 bases). The germline gives CDR1 KGHSH, CDR2 LQKENI. V shed 3 bases and J shed 2 bases, with 11 bases lying between them. There are 16 residues in the CDR3. The CDR3 spells CASSPRGGAGANVLTF. Here the CDR3 DNA reads TGTGCCAGCTCACCTAGAGGAGGGGCTGGGGCCAACGTCCTGACTTTC.

This rearrangement joins TRBV11-2 to TRBJ2-1; 9 nucleotides align to TRBD2. From germline, CDR1 is SGHAT and CDR2 FQNNGV. The junction had 12 bases not matched to a gene; V was cut back by 3 bases and J by 0 bases. This CDR3 comprises 19 residues. The CDR3 DNA reads as TGTGCCAGCAGCTTTTGGACTAGCGTCACGAACCTCTCCTACAATGAGCAGTTCTTC. It encodes CASSFWTSVTNLSYNEQFF.